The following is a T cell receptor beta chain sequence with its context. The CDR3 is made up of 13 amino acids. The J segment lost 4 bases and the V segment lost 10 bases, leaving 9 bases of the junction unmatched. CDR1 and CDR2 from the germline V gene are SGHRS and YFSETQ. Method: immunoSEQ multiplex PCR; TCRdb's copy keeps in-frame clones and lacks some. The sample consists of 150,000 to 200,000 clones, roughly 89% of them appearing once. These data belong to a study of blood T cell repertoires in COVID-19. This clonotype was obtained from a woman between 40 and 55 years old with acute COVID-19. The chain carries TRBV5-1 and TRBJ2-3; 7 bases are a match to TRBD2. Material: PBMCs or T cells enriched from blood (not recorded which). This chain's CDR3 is CASAGGDADTQYF. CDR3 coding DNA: TGCGCCTCAGCTGGGGGGGATGCAGATACGCAGTATTTT.